This T cell receptor beta chain was sequenced in a study of Ad26.COV2.S vaccination and SARS-CoV-2 variants. Libraries were prepared by immunoSEQ multiplex PCR; TCRdb keeps only in-frame clonotypes and omits some of them. Counted here are about 350,000 clones, roughly 94% occurring once; the ten biggest clones make up 3% to 5%. Study-level results: Measurement of non-spike TCR breadth gave similar results in vaccine and placebo recipients. Relative to placebo recipients, vaccine recipients exhibited elevated spike-specific TCR breadth. Total T cell responses, in the TCR breadth and depth analyses, may have been underestimated.

In its sample, this clone was seen once. Its antigen is unidentified. From germline, CDR1 is SEHNR and CDR2 FQNEAQ (reference sequence). Between the trimmed V and J ends, which lost 5 bases and 1 base, there was a span of 11 bases. There are 14 residues in the CDR3. Sequenced here: peripheral blood, sampled after recovery from COVID-19. This chain connects TRBV7-9 to TRBJ1-1; D remains unclear. The source is a human donor who had recovered from COVID-19. The CDR3 sequence: CASSPGPRNTEAFF. DNA for the CDR3: TGTGCCAGCAGCCCGGGCCCCAGGAACACTGAAGCTTTCTTT.